The sequence of this T cell receptor beta chain was determined in a study of T cells after yellow fever vaccination. V was pared by 5 bases and J by 6 bases, with 14 bases between. Germline V gene lookup returns CDR1 SGHTA and CDR2 FQGNSA. The CDR3 consists of 14 residues. This clonotype has a count of ten or more. Via MiXCR, TCRdb re-called the 5' RACE reads, giving one row per CDR3 protein. The sample carries 450,000 to 650,000 distinct CDR3 sequences, 21% recorded once. This TCR came from a man younger than 35 who received the YFV17D yellow fever vaccine. V and J are TRBV7-2 and TRBJ1-5; D perhaps matches TRBD1 (5 bases). This specimen consisted of PBMCs, obtained 21 days after the first yellow fever vaccination. In DNA, the CDR3 is TGTGCCAGCAGCCACGGGGGGGAAAGTCAGCCCCAGCATTTT. It specifies CASSHGGESQPQHF.